Ten or more counts support the clone carrying this T cell receptor (beta chain). Antigen specificity is unknown. cDNA was made from approximately 500 ng RNA using alpha and beta constant primers. Each of the alpha and beta chains got its own library through chain-specific third strand synthesis with indices. A short first PCR added P5 and P7 adapter elements and a second index. TCRdb reanalysed the 5' RACE reads using MiXCR and keeps one entry per CDR3 protein. The sample has about 9,100 distinct CDR3 sequences; approximately 7% are singletons. This record belongs to a study of HIV-infected patients and healthy controls. Overall study results and limits: HIV+ repertoires were severely depleted of MAIT alpha-chain CDR3s, unlike healthy controls. HIV-associated CDR3 frequencies dropped significantly during therapy; CMV-associated ones, mostly rising, changed nonsignificantly. In HIV-infected patients, the apparent post-therapy Gini index recovery did not replicate in size-matched data.

No cell fractionation was done, so the repertoire covers all unsorted peripheral blood T cells. Sequenced material: blood, taken before antiretroviral therapy. The clonotype comes from an adult with HIV infection.

This CDR3 is CASSLGWGTGNTEAFF. The DNA of the CDR3 is TGTGCCAGCAGCTTGGGTTGGGGGACAGGGAACACTGAAGCTTTCTTT. The J gene is TRBJ1-1, the V gene TRBV5-6; 8 bases are a match to TRBD1. CDR1 and CDR2 (germline): SGHDT, YYEEEE. V shed 0 bases, J shed 1 base, and the junction held 5 bases outside the gene matches. There are 16 residues in the CDR3.